This T cell receptor beta chain is drawn from a study of cytomegalovirus exposure and HLA in healthy donors. Across the whole study: The 120 validation repertoires, a later analysis reported, used the same platform as the roughly 660 repertoires from the first cohort.

From germline, CDR1 is MNHEY and CDR2 SMNVEV (reference sequence). V was clipped by 1 base and J by 6 bases, with 13 bases between them. The CDR3 is 15 residues long. Regarding the study as a whole: Many donors shared some public TCRs, even though most TCR sequences were rare.

Only in-frame clones appear in the TCRdb table, and some are missing; sequencing was by immunoSEQ multiplex PCR. The table shows 40,000 to 60,000 clones, with 94% occurring only once. In the case of this clone: Its cognate antigen is unknown.

Sequences were obtained from PBMCs. The sequence derives from a woman aged 18 to 35 in good health and CMV-seropositive. The chain joins TRBV27 to TRBJ2-1; D may be TRBD2 (6 bases). CDR3 residues: CASSLWDSEINEQFF. In DNA form, the CDR3 reads TGTGCCAGCAGTTTATGGGACTCGGAAATCAATGAGCAGTTCTTC.